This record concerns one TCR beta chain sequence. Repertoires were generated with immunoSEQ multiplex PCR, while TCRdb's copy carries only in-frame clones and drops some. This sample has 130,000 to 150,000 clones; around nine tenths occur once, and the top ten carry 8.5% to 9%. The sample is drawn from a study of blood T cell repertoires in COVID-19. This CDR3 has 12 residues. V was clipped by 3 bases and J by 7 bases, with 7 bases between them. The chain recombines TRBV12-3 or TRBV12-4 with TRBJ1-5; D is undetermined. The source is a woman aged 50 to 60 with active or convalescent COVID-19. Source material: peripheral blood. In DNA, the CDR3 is TGTGCCAGCAGTTTGATGAGGCAGCCCCAGCATTTT. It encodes CASSLMRQPQHF.